These 2 T cell receptor beta chains were all obtained from the same sample, sequenced in a study of T cells in Graves' hyperthyroidism and ophthalmopathy. TCR beta CDR3 sequences were amplified from RNA transcripts. A first-round RT-PCR of the TCR CDR3 used the HTBI primer set. Using its own MiXCR run on the multiplex PCR reads, TCRdb lists one record per CDR3 protein. The repertoire holds under 400,000 distinct CDR3 sequences, more than 20% seen once, with around 79% in the top ten. Sequencing used blood. The receptors shown here come from a man aged 50 to 59 with Graves' hyperthyroidism.

In its sample, this clonotype was seen a few times. The J gene is TRBJ2-7, the V gene TRBV20-1; D unclear. Deletions cut 1 base from V and 1 base from J, with 5 bases between. The CDR3 totals 12 residues. The germline V gene has CDR1 DFQATT and CDR2 SNEGSKA (reference sequence). DNA of the CDR3: TGCAGTGCTAGAGGGCTTTCCTACGAGCAGTACTTC. This encodes CSARGLSYEQYF.

This clonotype was seen many times. The gene calls are TRBV2 and TRBJ1-5; 8 positions match TRBD1. Germline CDR1 and CDR2: SNHLY and FYNNEI. The ends lost 5 bases at V and 5 bases at J; junction bases unmatched: 8. This CDR3 has 15 residues. CDR3 DNA: TGTGCCAGCAGTCCGCAGGGGGCCTGGGATCAGCCCCAGCATTTT. Translating gives CASSPQGAWDQPQHF.